The text below deals with one TCR beta chain. Its cognate antigen is unknown. Profiling relied on immunoSEQ multiplex PCR, and the TCRdb table lists in-frame clones only, not all of them. Of approximately 300,000 clones detected, just over 85% appear once; the ten largest clones hold less than 2%. This sample was included in a study of Ad26.COV2.S vaccination and SARS-CoV-2 variants. At the level of the study: Recipients of Ad26.COV2.S got it intramuscularly, once or twice 56 days apart. Study-wide results and limits: Reported post-vaccination CD8+ and CD4+ T cell responses to spike showed substantial breadth.

As to treatment: about 20 received Ad26.COV2.S at low or high dose, single or two shots; roughly five received placebo; per-sample allocation not given. The investigators took samples on day 63 after the first vaccine or placebo injection. V shed 0 bases and J 6 bases; nucleotides not matched to a gene: 14. Looked up from germline, CDR1 is LGHDT and CDR2 is YNNKEL (reference sequence). This CDR3 region has 17 residues. The chain joins TRBV3-1 (or the pseudogene TRBV3-2) to TRBJ2-7; 7 positions match TRBD2. The receptor was derived from a person between 18 and 59 years old who received the Ad26.COV2.S COVID-19 vaccine or a placebo. The sequences come from peripheral blood, collected in a trial of Ad26.COV2.S vaccine versus placebo. CDR3 coding DNA: TGTGCCAGCAGCCAAGATCTCCTAGGGACTACCTCTTTCGAGCAGTACTTC. Translating gives CASSQDLLGTTSFEQYF.